This T cell receptor (beta chain) derives from a study of blood T cell repertoires in COVID-19. The CDR3 runs 16 residues. The V end was cut by 0 bases, the J end by 3 bases, with 15 bases between. Germline V gene data show CDR1 as SGDLS and CDR2 as YYNGEE. Authors' methods: Using reference gene primer amplification, nucleated cell counts were estimated. Libraries were prepared by immunoSEQ multiplex PCR; TCRdb keeps only in-frame clonotypes and omits some of them. D and trimming were read from the DNA, whereas the V and J calls and clone size are those reported in that table. This sample carries approximately 260,000 clones, about 86% of them seen once, and the ten largest clones take about 3.4%.

The sequenced material came from PBMCs or T cells enriched from blood (not recorded which). The rearrangement links TRBV9 to TRBJ2-5; D may be TRBD2 (6 bases). This sequence was found in a man aged 50 or older who had recovered from COVID-19. As DNA, the CDR3 is TGTGCCAGCAGCGTAGGTGGTTCGGGGGTGAAAGAGACCCAGTACTTC. Translation gives CASSVGGSGVKETQYF.